The present T cell receptor beta chain was sequenced within a study of blood T cells in healthy people across ages. The use of a sample-barcoded 5' primer and a J-beta primer mix characterized a second PCR of roughly 7 to 12 cycles. Using its own MiXCR run on the 5' RACE reads, TCRdb lists one record per CDR3 protein. This table has about 1.4 million distinct CDR3 sequences, 59% appearing once. The CDR3 extends over 15 amino acids. Germline V gene sequence: CDR1 SGHTA, CDR2 FQGNSA. This chain uses TRBV7-2 with TRBJ2-7; tentative D call: TRBD1 (6 bases). The J call may be in error: the DNA end matches TRBJ2-5 better. The TCR was taken from a young man in good health. Sequencing was performed on blood. CDR3 coding DNA: TGTGCCAGCAGCTTAGGACTGGGGGCGATTGAGACCCAGTACTTC. This encodes CASSLGLGAIETQYF.